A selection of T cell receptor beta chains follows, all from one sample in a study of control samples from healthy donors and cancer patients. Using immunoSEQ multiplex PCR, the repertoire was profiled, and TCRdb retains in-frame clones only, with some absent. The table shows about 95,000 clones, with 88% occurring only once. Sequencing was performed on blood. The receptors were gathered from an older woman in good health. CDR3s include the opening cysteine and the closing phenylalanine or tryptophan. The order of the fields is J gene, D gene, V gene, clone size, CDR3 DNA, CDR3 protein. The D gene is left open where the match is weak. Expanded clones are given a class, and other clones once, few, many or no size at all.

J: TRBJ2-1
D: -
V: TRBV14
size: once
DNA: TGTGCCAGCAGCCAGCCAAATCGAGAGCAGTTCTTC
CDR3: CASSQPNREQFF

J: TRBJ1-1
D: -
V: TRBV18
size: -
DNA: TGTGCCAGCTCACCACCGACAGGTACGAACACTGAAGCTTTCTTT
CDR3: CASSPPTGTNTEAFF

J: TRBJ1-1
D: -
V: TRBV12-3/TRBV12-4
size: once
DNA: TGTGCCAGCAGGGGACCGGTGAACACTGAAGCTTTCTTT
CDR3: CASRGPVNTEAFF

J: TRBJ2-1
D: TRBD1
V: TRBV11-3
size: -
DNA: TGTGCCAGCAGCTTAGTAGGTTCCGGGACAGACAATGAGCAGTTCTTC
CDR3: CASSLVGSGTDNEQFF

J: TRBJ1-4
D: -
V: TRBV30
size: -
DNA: TGTGCCACTTCGCAGGGGGAAAAACTGTTTTTT
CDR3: CATSQGEKLFF

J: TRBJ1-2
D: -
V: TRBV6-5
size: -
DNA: TGTGCCAGCAGTCCCATCAGGTTGGGTAACTCTGGCTACACCTTC
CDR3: CASSPIRLGNSGYTF

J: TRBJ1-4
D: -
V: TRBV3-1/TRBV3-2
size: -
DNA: TGTGCCAGCAGCACCCTCGGGGGGGTAGGTGAAAAACTGTTTTTT
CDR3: CASSTLGGVGEKLFF

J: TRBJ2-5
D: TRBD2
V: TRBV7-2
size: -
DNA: TGTGCCAGCAGCTTAGTCCCCAGCGGGAGGGCTTTTATTCAAGAGACCCAGTACTTC
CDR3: CASSLVPSGRAFIQETQYF

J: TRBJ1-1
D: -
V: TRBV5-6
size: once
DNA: TGTGCCAGCAATCGAGAGGTGGGTGAAGCTTTCTTT
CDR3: CASNREVGEAFF

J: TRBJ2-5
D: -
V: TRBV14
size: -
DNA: TGTGCCAGCAGCCAGATCGAAGAGACCCAGTACTTC
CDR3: CASSQIEETQYF

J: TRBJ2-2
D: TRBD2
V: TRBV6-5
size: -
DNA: TGTGCCAGCAGATCGACTAGCGCGGGGGAGCTGTTTTTT
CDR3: CASRSTSAGELFF

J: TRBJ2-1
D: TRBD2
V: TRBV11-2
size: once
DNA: TGTGCCAGCAGCCTTAGCGGGAGGGCCTATGAGCAGTTCTTC
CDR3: CASSLSGRAYEQFF

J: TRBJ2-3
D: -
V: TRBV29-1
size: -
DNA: TGCAGCGTTGTTCAGGCACTCACAGATACGCAGTATTTT
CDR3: CSVVQALTDTQYF

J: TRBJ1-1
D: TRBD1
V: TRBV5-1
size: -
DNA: TGCGCCAGCAGCGCCGACGGACAGGGGGCGAGAACTGAAGCTTTCTTT
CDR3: CASSADGQGARTEAFF

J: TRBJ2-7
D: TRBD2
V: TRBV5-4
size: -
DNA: TGTGCCAGCAGCTCCCCGGGGGGACTAGGGTACGAGCAGTACTTC
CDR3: CASSSPGGLGYEQYF

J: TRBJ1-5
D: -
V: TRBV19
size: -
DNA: TGTGCCACCCCAAGAAGGGGGTATAGCAATCAGCCCCAGCATTTT
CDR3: CATPRRGYSNQPQHF

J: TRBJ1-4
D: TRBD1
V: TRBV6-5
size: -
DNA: TGTGCCAGCAGGTGGACAGGGGAACTGTTTTTT
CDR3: CASRWTGELFF

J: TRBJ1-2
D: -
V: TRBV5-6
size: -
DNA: TGTGCCAGCAGCTTCACAGGGAGGGTTGGCTACACCTTC
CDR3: CASSFTGRVGYTF

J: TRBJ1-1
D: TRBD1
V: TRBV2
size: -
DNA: TGTGCCAGCAGTGAGTACAGGGGGCAAACTGAAGCTTTCTTT
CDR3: CASSEYRGQTEAFF

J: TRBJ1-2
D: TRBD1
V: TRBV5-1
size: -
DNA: TGCGCCAGCCATGACCCCGGACAGGGGGGAAGTGGCTACACCTTC
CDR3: CASHDPGQGGSGYTF

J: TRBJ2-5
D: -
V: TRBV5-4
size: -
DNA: TGTGCCAGCAGCTTGAAGGGGCCGTCCCAAGAGACCCAGTACTTC
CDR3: CASSLKGPSQETQYF

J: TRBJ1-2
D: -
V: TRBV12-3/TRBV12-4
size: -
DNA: TGTGCCAGCAGTTTACGGAGGAATAATGGCTACACCTTC
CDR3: CASSLRRNNGYTF

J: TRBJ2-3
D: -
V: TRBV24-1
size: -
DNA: TGTGCCACCAGCAGGCAAAGCACAGATACGCAGTATTTT
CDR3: CATSRQSTDTQYF

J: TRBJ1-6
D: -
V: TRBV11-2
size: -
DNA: TGTGCCAGCAGCTCCCAGTCGGGGTTTGGGTCACCCCTCCACTTT
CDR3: CASSSQSGFGSPLHF

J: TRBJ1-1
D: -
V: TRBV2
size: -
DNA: TGTGCCAGCAGTGAACGTGAGAACACTGAAGCTTTCTTT
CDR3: CASSERENTEAFF

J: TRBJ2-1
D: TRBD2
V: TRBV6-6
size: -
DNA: TGTGCCAGCAGCCAACTAGCGGGGCCGCGAGTGGAGCAGTTCTTC
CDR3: CASSQLAGPRVEQFF

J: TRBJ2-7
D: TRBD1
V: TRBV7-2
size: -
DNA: TGTGCCAGCAGCTTAGGGGGGACAGGGGGAGGGTACGAGCAGTACTTC
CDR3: CASSLGGTGGGYEQYF

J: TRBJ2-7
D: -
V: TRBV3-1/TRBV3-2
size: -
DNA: TGTGCCAGCAGCCTTAGCGGTAAGGGTGAGCAGTACTTC
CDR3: CASSLSGKGEQYF

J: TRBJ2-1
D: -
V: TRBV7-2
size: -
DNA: TGTGCCAGCAGCCCCCAGTGGACTTGGCGCTCCTACAATGAGCAGTTCTTC
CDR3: CASSPQWTWRSYNEQFF

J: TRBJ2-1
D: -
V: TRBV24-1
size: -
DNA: TGTGCCACCAGTGAGGTGAATGAGCAGTTCTTC
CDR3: CATSEVNEQFF

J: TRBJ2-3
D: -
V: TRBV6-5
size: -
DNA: TGTGCCAGCAGTATCGATCTAGAAGGTACGCAGTATTTT
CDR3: CASSIDLEGTQYF

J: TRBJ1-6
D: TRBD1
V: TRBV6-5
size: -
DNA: TGTGCCAGCTGTCGGGGACAGACATATAATTCACCCCTCCACTTT
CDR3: CASCRGQTYNSPLHF

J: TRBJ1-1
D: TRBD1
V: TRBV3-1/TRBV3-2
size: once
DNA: TGTGCCAGCAGCCCAACGGACAGGGTTTCGAACACTGAAGCTTTCTTT
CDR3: CASSPTDRVSNTEAFF

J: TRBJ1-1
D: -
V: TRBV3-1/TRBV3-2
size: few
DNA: TGTGCCAGCAGCCCTATGGGAGGGGACACTGAAGCTTTCTTT
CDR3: CASSPMGGDTEAFF

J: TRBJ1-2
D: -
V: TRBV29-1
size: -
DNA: TGCAGCGTTGTGTGGGGACATGGCTACACCTTC
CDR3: CSVVWGHGYTF

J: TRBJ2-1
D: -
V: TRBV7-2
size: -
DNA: TGTGCCAGCAGCGCAACTCTTCCCTACAATGAGCAGTTCTTC
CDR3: CASSATLPYNEQFF

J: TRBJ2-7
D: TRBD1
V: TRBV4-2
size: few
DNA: TGTGCCAGCAGCCAAGCAGGGACAGGGGACTACGAGCAGTACTTC
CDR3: CASSQAGTGDYEQYF

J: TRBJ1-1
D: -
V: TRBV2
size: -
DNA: TGTGCCAGCAATGCGGGACCCAACACTGAAGCTTTCTTT
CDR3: CASNAGPNTEAFF

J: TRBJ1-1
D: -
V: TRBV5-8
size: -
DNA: TGTGCCAGCAGCTTGCTCTCGGGGTCAGGCACTGAAGCTTTCTTT
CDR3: CASSLLSGSGTEAFF

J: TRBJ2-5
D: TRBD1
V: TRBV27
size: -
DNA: TGTGCCAGTGATAAGCCAGGGGGCGGAGAGACCCAGTACTTC
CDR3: CASDKPGGGETQYF

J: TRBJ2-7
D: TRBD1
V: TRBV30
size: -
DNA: TGTGCCTCCCGGGACAGACCCTCCTACGAGCAGTACTTC
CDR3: CASRDRPSYEQYF

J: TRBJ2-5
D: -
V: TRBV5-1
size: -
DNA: TGCGCCAGCACGGGTGTGATCCAAGAGACCCAGTACTTC
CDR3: CASTGVIQETQYF

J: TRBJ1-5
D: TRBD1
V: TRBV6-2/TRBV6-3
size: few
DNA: TGTGCCAGCAGTTACTGGACAGGACCTAATCAGCCCCAGCATTTT
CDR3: CASSYWTGPNQPQHF

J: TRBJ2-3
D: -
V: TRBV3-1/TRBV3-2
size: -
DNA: TGTGCCAGCGGGGTGAGCACAGATACGCAGTATTTT
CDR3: CASGVSTDTQYF

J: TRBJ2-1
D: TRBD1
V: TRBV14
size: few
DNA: TGTGCCAGCAGCCAGACAGGGATGGTGTACAATGAGCAGTTCTTC
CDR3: CASSQTGMVYNEQFF

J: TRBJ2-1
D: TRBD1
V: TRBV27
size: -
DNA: TGTGCCAGCAGTTTATCGGCGGGACAGGGAACGAGCGGCAATGAGCAGTTCTTC
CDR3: CASSLSAGQGTSGNEQFF

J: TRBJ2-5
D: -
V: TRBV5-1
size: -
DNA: TGCGCCAGCAGCCAAACAGGTCGAGAGACCCAGTACTTC
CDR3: CASSQTGRETQYF

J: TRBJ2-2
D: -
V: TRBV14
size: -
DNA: TGTGCCAGCAGCCAAGATATGGACACCGGGGAGCTGTTTTTT
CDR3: CASSQDMDTGELFF

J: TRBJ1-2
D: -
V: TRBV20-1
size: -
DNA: TGCAGTGCTAGACCGGGACAAGGCTACACCTTC
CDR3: CSARPGQGYTF

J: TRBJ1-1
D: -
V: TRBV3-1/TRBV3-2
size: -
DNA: TGTGCCAGCAGTTCTCAAGGAAAGGGTCATGGTGCTTTCTTT
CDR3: CASSSQGKGHGAFF

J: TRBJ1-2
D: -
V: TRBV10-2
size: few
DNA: TGCGCCAGCACTCCCTCGGGGACGAGCTATGGCTACACCTTC
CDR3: CASTPSGTSYGYTF

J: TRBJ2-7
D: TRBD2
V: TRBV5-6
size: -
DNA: TGTGCCAGCAGCTTACCAGCGGGGGCCTCCTACGAGCAGTACTTC
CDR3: CASSLPAGASYEQYF

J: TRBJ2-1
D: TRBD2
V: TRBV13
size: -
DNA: TGTGCCAGCAGCCAGACAGCTAGCGGGGCTTACAATGAGCAGTTCTTC
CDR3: CASSQTASGAYNEQFF

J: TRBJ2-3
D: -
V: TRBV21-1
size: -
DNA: TGTGCCAGCAGCAAAGGGGCAGGGCCCAAACCGGGACTCCGCACAGATACGCAGTATTTT
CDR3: CASSKGAGPKPGLRTDTQYF

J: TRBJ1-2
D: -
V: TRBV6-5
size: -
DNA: TGTGCCAGCAGCCAAAACAGGGTGTTGGGCTACACCTTC
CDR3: CASSQNRVLGYTF

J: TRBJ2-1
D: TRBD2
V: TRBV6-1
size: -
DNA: TGTGCCAGCAGTGAGACTAGCGGCTCCTACAATGAGCAGTTCTTC
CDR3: CASSETSGSYNEQFF

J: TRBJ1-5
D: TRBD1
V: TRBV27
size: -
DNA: TGTGCCAGCAGTATCAACAGGGGTGATCAGCCCCAGCATTTT
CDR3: CASSINRGDQPQHF

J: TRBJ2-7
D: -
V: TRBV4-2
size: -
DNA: TGTGCCAGCAGTCCCGTCGAAAACACGGGATCAATTTACGAGCAGTACTTC
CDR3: CASSPVENTGSIYEQYF

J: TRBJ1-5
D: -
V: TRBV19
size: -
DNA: TGTGCCAGTAGAGGCTCCCCGCGGCAGCCCCAGCATTTT
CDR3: CASRGSPRQPQHF